A single sample gave rise to the 16 T cell receptor beta chains below, sequenced in a study of T cells in Graves' hyperthyroidism and ophthalmopathy (dated by TCRdb to the late 2010s). Library method: multiplex PCR. Sequencing was carried out with an Illumina HiSeq 2000. Amplification of TCR beta CDR3 regions was carried out from RNA transcripts. A first-round RT-PCR of the TCR CDR3 used the HTBI primer set with the Qiagen OneStep RT-PCR kit. TCRdb applied fastp at Q25 and MiXCR to the public reads, then kept only in-frame beta chains. CDR3 protein duplicates are merged, each entry listing the most common genes and DNA. For this sample there are roughly 560,000 distinct CDR3 sequences; roughly 14% appear just once. The ten biggest clones cover approximately 4.2% of the sample. The material sequenced was blood. All receptors come from a middle-aged woman with Graves' ophthalmopathy.

This clonotype was counted at least ten times. The chain combines TRBV2 with TRBJ2-2; D is unresolved. This CDR3 has 12 amino acids. V gave up 6 bases and J gave up 6 bases, with 8 bases separating them. Germline V gives CDR1 SNHLY, CDR2 FYNNEI. The CDR3 region is CASRREPGELFF. The DNA of the CDR3 is TGTGCCAGCAGGCGTGAACCCGGGGAGCTGTTTTTT.

This clonotype was counted at least ten times. The V gene is TRBV19, the J gene TRBJ1-5; 7 nucleotides match TRBD1. The germline V gene encodes CDR1 LNHDA and CDR2 SQIVND (reference sequence). The CDR3 runs 14 residues. The trim removed 10 bases at V and 7 bases at J, leaving 13 bases unmatched. CDR3 nucleotide sequence: TGTGCCACGCGAGGGGGGGAACAGGGGCAGCCCCAGCATTTT. The encoded protein is CATRGGEQGQPQHF.

This clonotype was found a few times. The J gene is TRBJ2-2, the V gene TRBV27, with D perhaps matching TRBD1 (6 bases). The CDR3 has 14 amino acids. Germline lookup yields CDR1 MNHEY and CDR2 SMNVEV (reference sequence). The V and J ends lost 7 bases and 3 bases respectively, with 12 bases between them. CDR3 nucleotides: TGTGCCAGCACGGCGGACAGTTACACCGGGGAGCTGTTTTTT. Its protein product is CASTADSYTGELFF.

This clonotype was picked up a small number of times. The V and J genes are TRBV24-1 and TRBJ2-5; 9 bases agree with TRBD1. V shed 4 bases and J 4 bases; nucleotides not matched to a gene: 9. The CDR3 totals 16 residues. Germline loops: CDR1 KGHDR, CDR2 SFDVKD. The chain's CDR3 is CATSDPGTGIGETQYF. As DNA, the CDR3 is TGTGCCACCAGTGACCCCGGGACAGGGATCGGAGAGACCCAGTACTTC.

The chain joins TRBV29-1 to TRBJ2-7; D unresolved. Germline V gives CDR1 SQVTM, CDR2 ANQGSEA. The CDR3 is 15 residues long. Trimming stripped 6 bases from V and 0 bases from J, with 18 bases between. CDR3 sequence reads: CSVAGVALLSYEQYF. The CDR3 DNA reads TGCAGCGTGGCTGGGGTGGCGCTTCTCTCCTACGAGCAGTACTTC.

The table lists this clonotype with many counts. V and J are TRBV10-3 and TRBJ1-5; 8 nucleotides agree with TRBD1. The CDR3 covers 17 residues. CDR1 is ENHRY and CDR2 is SYGVKD in the germline V gene. V dropped 3 bases and J dropped 2; count of bases not matched to a gene: 9. CDR3 sequence reads: CAISDRTGREGNQPQHF. Here the CDR3 DNA reads TGTGCCATCAGTGATCGGACAGGGAGGGAAGGCAATCAGCCCCAGCATTTT.

This clonotype was recorded many times. V is TRBV20-1 and J is TRBJ1-1, with TRBD1 as a possible D gene (5 bases). CDR3 size: 13 residues. CDR1 and CDR2 from the germline V gene are DFQATT and SNEGSKA (reference sequence). The CDR3 DNA reads TGCATGGCTAGGAAAGGGGTGAGCACTGAAGCTTTCTTT. Translation gives CMARKGVSTEAFF.

The sample holds many counts of this clonotype. This sequence joins TRBV4-3 and TRBJ2-7; 9 bases match TRBD1. The CDR3 has 15 amino acids. The V gene end was trimmed by 4 bases and the J gene end by 3 bases; junction bases not matched to a gene: 7. The germline V gene has CDR1 LGHNA and CDR2 YSLEER. The CDR3 reads CASSLGTGNHYEQYF. The CDR3 DNA is TGCGCCAGCAGCCTGGGGACAGGGAACCACTACGAGCAGTACTTC.

CDR3 loop: CASSQDWVAETYEQYF. In nucleotides, the CDR3 is TGTGCCAGCAGCCAAGATTGGGTAGCGGAAACCTACGAGCAGTACTTC. The chain couples TRBV11-2 to TRBJ2-7, with D possibly matching TRBD2 (6 bases). Trimming took off 5 bases at V and 2 bases at J, with 19 bases between the two ends. Germline lookup yields CDR1 SGHAT and CDR2 FQNNGV. This CDR3 has 16 residues.

In this sample, this clonotype turned up many times. The V gene is TRBV28, the J gene TRBJ1-1; D is unresolved. V lost 3 bases to trimming and J lost 7 bases, with 6 bases between them. This CDR3 has 11 residues. CDR1 MDHEN and CDR2 SYDVKM come from the germline V gene. Here the CDR3 reads CASSFWREAFF. In DNA form, the CDR3 reads TGTGCCAGCAGTTTTTGGCGTGAAGCTTTCTTT.

This clonotype was seen repeatedly, ten times or more. The chain has TRBV6-1 and TRBJ1-2; maybe TRBD1 (5 bases). Looked up from germline, CDR1 is MNHNS and CDR2 is SASEGT. V lost 3 bases and J 6 bases, leaving 14 bases between the germline ends. CDR3 length: 14 amino acids. CDR3 coding DNA: TGTGCCAGCAGTGACCCCCTGGGGGTAAATGGCTACACCTTC. This codes for CASSDPLGVNGYTF.

In its sample, this clonotype was seen a few times. The chain couples TRBV2 to TRBJ2-7, with no clear D. Trimming pared 2 bases from V and 5 bases from J, leaving 10 bases between. The CDR3 loop spans 13 amino acids. Germline loops: CDR1 SNHLY, CDR2 FYNNEI. CDR3 DNA: TGTGCCAGCAGTGAACCCGAGTCCCACGAGCAGTACTTC. Its translation is CASSEPESHEQYF.

In its sample, this clonotype was seen many times. The gene calls are TRBV28 and TRBJ1-2; D may be TRBD1 (6 bases). The CDR3 covers 13 residues. Between the trimmed V and J ends, which lost 5 bases and 5 bases, there was a span of 12 bases. The germline CDR1 and CDR2 sequences are MDHEN and SYDVKM. The CDR3 nucleotides are TGTGCCAGCAGTCCTCACAGGGATTATGGCTACACCTTC. It codes for CASSPHRDYGYTF.

Points on this clonotype: A single base separates this from a much larger clone, so it may be a read error. CDR3 in DNA: TGTGCCAGCAGCTTATTCGTGACAGGCTCCTACGAGCAGTACTTC. Amino acid sequence: CASSLFVTGSYEQYF. The V and J genes are TRBV7-6 and TRBJ2-7; a possible D gene is TRBD1 (6 bases). Germline V gene sequence: CDR1 SGHVS, CDR2 FNYEAQ. With 2 bases removed from V and 0 bases from J, the gap between germline ends came to 11 bases. The CDR3 has 15 residues.

This clonotype has a count of ten or more. J is TRBJ1-2 and V is TRBV20-1, with 10 bases aligning to TRBD1. V was clipped by 6 bases and J by 8 bases; unmatched bases: 9. Germline CDR1 DFQATT, CDR2 SNEGSKA (reference sequence). This CDR3 comprises 13 residues. The CDR3 sequence: CSAVTGGARGYTF. CDR3 bases: TGCAGTGCGGTGACAGGGGGCGCGAGGGGCTACACCTTC.

This clonotype was recorded at least ten times. V is TRBV11-2 and J is TRBJ2-7; 9 bases align to TRBD1. The V gene's germline CDR1 is SGHAT and CDR2 FQNNGV. After removal of 4 bases from V and 3 bases from J, the junction contained 7 bases not matched to a gene. This CDR3 has 15 amino acids. DNA for the CDR3: TGTGCCAGCAGCTCCACAAGGGACAGGGACTACGAGCAGTACTTC. As protein: CASSSTRDRDYEQYF.